This TCR beta chain was captured by sequencing in a study of T cell repertoires in cytomegalovirus infection. Study information: Both a matching HLA type and CMV infection were indicated by public TCR beta signatures. Notes on the study in general: CMV-specific TCR beta clonotypes restricted by HLA-C dominated the ex vivo response. The cumulative frequency of public TCR beta families distinguished individuals who carried CMV together with the relevant HLA.

The germline gives CDR1 ENHRY, CDR2 SYGVKD. The CDR3 spans 19 residues. V shed 0 bases and J shed 3 bases, with 23 bases lying between them. Notes on this clonotype: Its antigen is unidentified.

TCRdb reanalysed the reads using MiXCR and keeps one entry per CDR3 protein. Of around 120,000 distinct CDR3 sequences in the sample, roughly 40% were seen once. Here the sequenced sample was CD8+ T cells from cultured PBMCs, taken from culture after CMV antigen stimulation. J is TRBJ1-1 and V is TRBV10-3, with no clear D. The sequence came from a human donor in good health (CMV status not recorded). Some clones in this sample may be carry-over from other donors' samples. CDR3 region: CAISESTQEPSIGDTEAFF. Here the CDR3 DNA reads TGTGCCATCAGTGAGTCGACTCAGGAGCCCTCAATTGGGGACACTGAAGCTTTCTTT.